The rows below give T cell receptor beta chains drawn from one sample of a study of T cell repertoires in cytomegalovirus infection. These receptors lack a known antigen. One entry per CDR3 protein results from TCRdb running MiXCR on the reads. The top ten clones hold under 15% of a sample with some 920,000 distinct CDR3 sequences, roughly 31% of them seen once. Sequenced material: cultured CD8+ T cells from PBMCs, taken from culture after CMV antigen stimulation. These receptor sequences come from a human donor in good health (CMV status not recorded). Some clones in this sample may be carry-over from other donors' samples. The CDR3 runs from the conserved cysteine through the conserved F or W. A D gene is named only where the DNA matches it firmly. Size values are once, few and many counts, or a class for expanded clones, and some rows have none.

NA,17,few,TRBV6-5,TRBJ2-1,TGTGCCAGCAGTTACTCAGGGAGGGGGGAACCGGACAATGAGCAGTTCTTC,CASSYSGRGEPDNEQFF
NA,15,NA,TRBV27,TRBJ2-7,TGTGCCAGCGGAAACCGGGACTCACGGGCAGGCGAGCAGTACTTC,CASGNRDSRAGEQYF
NA,16,few,TRBV6-1,TRBJ1-5,TGTGCCAGCAGTGACGGGCAGGGACGGTACAATCAGCCCCAGCATTTT,CASSDGQGRYNQPQHF
NA,11,NA,TRBV6-6,TRBJ1-1,TGTGCCAGCAGTTCCCTGACAGAAGCTTTCTTT,CASSSLTEAFF
NA,14,NA,TRBV4-3,TRBJ1-4,TGCGCCAGCAGCCAAGAGCTAGTTGCGGAAAAACTGTTTTTT,CASSQELVAEKLFF
TRBD1,14,few,TRBV12-3/TRBV12-4,TRBJ1-4,TGTGCCAGCAGTTTGAGACAGGGAAATGAAAAACTGTTTTTT,CASSLRQGNEKLFF
NA,17,many,TRBV7-9,TRBJ2-5,TGTGCCAGCAGCTTAGGGGTAGGGGAAGGGTACCAAGAGACCCAGTACTTC,CASSLGVGEGYQETQYF
TRBD1,14,few,TRBV12-3/TRBV12-4,TRBJ2-5,TGTGCCAGCACCGACTACAGGGGGCTGGAGACCCAGTACTTC,CASTDYRGLETQYF
NA,16,NA,TRBV7-6,TRBJ1-2,TGTGCCAACAGCTTAGGTTGGCAGACAACTAACTATGGCTACACCTTC,CANSLGWQTTNYGYTF
NA,17,NA,TRBV11-2,TRBJ2-4,TGTGCCAGCAGCTTAGACCCGGGCTTGTCGGCCAAAAACATTCAGTACTTC,CASSLDPGLSAKNIQYF
NA,13,many,TRBV28,TRBJ1-5,TGTGCCAGCAGTTTGCAGGTCAGGCAGCCCCAGCATTTT,CASSLQVRQPQHF
TRBD1,15,once,TRBV20-1,TRBJ1-2,TGCAGTGCTAGAGATGAGACAGGGGTCGTGTACGGCTACACCTTC,CSARDETGVVYGYTF
NA,15,NA,TRBV9,TRBJ2-1,TGTGCCAGCAGCGTATGGGACGAACTCTACAATGAGCAGTTCTTC,CASSVWDELYNEQFF
NA,14,few,TRBV12-3/TRBV12-4,TRBJ2-3,TGTGCCAGCAGTTTAGTTATAGCGACGGATACGCAGTATTTT,CASSLVIATDTQYF
TRBD1,16,once,TRBV27,TRBJ2-4,TGTGCCAACAGTTTACTAGGGGGCAGGGCCAAAAACATTCAGTACTTC,CANSLLGGRAKNIQYF
NA,15,NA,TRBV27,TRBJ2-5,TGTGCCAGCAGTTTATCATTGGACCTGGGAGAGACCCAGTACTTC,CASSLSLDLGETQYF
NA,13,few,TRBV6-1,TRBJ2-7,TGTGCCAGCAGTGAGACGGACAGCTACGAGCAGTACTTC,CASSETDSYEQYF
TRBD1,14,many,TRBV7-2,TRBJ1-2,TGTGCCAGCAGCTTAGCCGACAGGGGGCAAGGCTACACCTTC,CASSLADRGQGYTF
TRBD1,17,once,TRBV20-1,TRBJ1-2,TGCAGTGCTAGAGTCCTCAACAGGGGAATCACTAACTATGGCTACACCTTC,CSARVLNRGITNYGYTF
NA,18,NA,TRBV12-3/TRBV12-4,TRBJ2-2,TGTGCCAGCAGTTTTGAATTAGCAGACCAGGGTTCCGGCGGGGAGCTGTTTTTT,CASSFELADQGSGGELFF
NA,14,NA,TRBV29-1,TRBJ2-2,TGCAGCGTTGTACAAAGTCGGAACACCGGGGAGCTGTTTTTT,CSVVQSRNTGELFF
NA,15,few,TRBV19,TRBJ1-1,TGTGCCAGTAGTATCCCAACTAGAAGAAACACTGAAGCTTTCTTT,CASSIPTRRNTEAFF
NA,17,NA,TRBV7-6,TRBJ1-2,TGTGCCAGCAGCCCAGACGTGGCAGGGGAAGCTAACTATGGCTACACCTTC,CASSPDVAGEANYGYTF
NA,14,NA,TRBV19,TRBJ1-5,TGTGCCAGTAGTGCCCCCCAGGGGCTACAGCCCCTGCATTTT,CASSAPQGLQPLHF
NA,14,many,TRBV7-2,TRBJ2-1,TGTGCCAGCAGCTTATTGGGTGGATACAATGAGCAGTTCTTC,CASSLLGGYNEQFF
TRBD1,17,few,TRBV24-1,TRBJ2-1,TGTGCCACCAGCGAAGGAGAGAGACAGGGGCCCGGCAATGAGCAGTTCTTC,CATSEGERQGPGNEQFF
NA,12,NA,TRBV29-1,TRBJ2-1,TGCAGCGGTGGTCCCTCCTACAATGAGCAGTTCTTC,CSGGPSYNEQFF
TRBD1,15,NA,TRBV5-5,TRBJ2-1,TGTGCCAGCAGCTTTACAGGGGACCCCTACAATGAGCAGTTCTTC,CASSFTGDPYNEQFF
NA,14,NA,TRBV15,TRBJ2-3,TGTGCCACCAGCTTCCGGGGACGCACAGATACGCAGTATTTT,CATSFRGRTDTQYF
NA,12,few,TRBV12-3/TRBV12-4,TRBJ2-1,TGTGCCAGCAGTCGCCACAATTATGAGCAGTTCTTC,CASSRHNYEQFF
NA,13,NA,TRBV7-9,TRBJ2-7,TGTGCCAGTCGGATGGAGTCCCCCTACGAGCAGTACTTC,CASRMESPYEQYF
TRBD2,16,few,TRBV6-2/TRBV6-3,TRBJ2-5,TGTGCCAGCAGTTCGCTAGCGGGGGGCGACCAAGAGACCCAGTACTTC,CASSSLAGGDQETQYF
TRBD1,13,NA,TRBV10-3,TRBJ2-2,TGTGCCGGACAGGGTTCGGACACCGGGGAGCTGTTTTTT,CAGQGSDTGELFF
NA,13,few,TRBV6-6,TRBJ1-4,TGTGCCAGCAGTTACGCAGGAGGGGAAAAACTGTTTTTT,CASSYAGGEKLFF
NA,13,many,TRBV12-3/TRBV12-4,TRBJ2-1,TGTGCCAGCAGTTACATGACAGACAATGAGCAGTTCTTC,CASSYMTDNEQFF
NA,15,NA,TRBV6-2/TRBV6-3,TRBJ1-1,TGTGCCAGCAGTTGGCTCCGGGCTGGGGACACTGAAGCTTTCTTT,CASSWLRAGDTEAFF
NA,13,few,TRBV7-2,TRBJ2-3,TGTGCCAGCAGCTCCGGACTACCAGATACGCAGTATTTT,CASSSGLPDTQYF